This T cell receptor beta chain comes out of a study of early T cells in non-severe SARS-CoV-2 infection. Study overall: The chains were unpaired, and the sequenced material was bulk RNA from unsorted whole blood. Study-wide results and limits: There was a bias toward anti-spike CD8 responses in VDJdb matching, which missed private and CD4 specificities.

This clonotype was seen at least ten times. The target antigen is unknown. Between the trimmed V and J ends, which lost 5 bases and 8 bases, there was a span of 10 bases. This CDR3 is built from 12 residues. Unique molecular identifiers tagged individual cDNA molecules. TCRdb processed the 5' RACE reads anew with MiXCR; each CDR3 protein has one entry. The sample lists under 35,000 distinct CDR3 sequences; under 7% were seen once. What was sequenced was whole blood. This rearrangement joins TRBV12-3 or TRBV12-4 to TRBJ2-1, with D possibly being TRBD2 (6 bases). The origin of this receptor is an adult who was a healthcare worker with PCR-confirmed SARS-CoV-2 infection or an uninfected control (not recorded which). The chain's CDR3 is CASSPTSYEQFF. DNA of the CDR3: TGTGCCAGCAGTCCGACTAGTTATGAGCAGTTCTTC.